This entry features one T cell receptor (beta chain) sequence. Its specificity is unknown. By two-round multiplex PCR, the TCR beta CDR3 was amplified from genomic DNA. First-round PCR employed TRBV- and TRBJ-specific primers for each gene. The second round, a PCR step, used universal primers. TCRdb ran MiXCR on the multiplex PCR reads and lists one entry per CDR3 protein. The data show fewer than 40,000 distinct CDR3 sequences, with about 40% seen just once and 15% held by the top ten. The sample originates from a study of prognosis after radiotherapy for stage I lung cancer. Per germline, CDR1 MNHNS and CDR2 SASEGT. This CDR3 has 15 amino acids. V was clipped by 7 bases and J by 7 bases, with 20 bases between them. Study-level findings and limits: The way patients used TRBV and TRBJ genes reportedly differed depending on whether they had metastases. Patients who developed distant metastases had lower Shannon entropy after stereotactic body radiation therapy.

The sequence derives from a donor over 45 with non-small cell lung cancer. The sample in question was PBMCs, obtained before or after stereotactic body radiation therapy (not recorded which). The rearrangement joins TRBV6-1 to TRBJ2-1, with D unresolved. The CDR3 spells CASTLAGVGRNEQFF. DNA of the CDR3: TGTGCCAGCACCCTCGCAGGTGTTGGACGGAATGAGCAGTTCTTC.